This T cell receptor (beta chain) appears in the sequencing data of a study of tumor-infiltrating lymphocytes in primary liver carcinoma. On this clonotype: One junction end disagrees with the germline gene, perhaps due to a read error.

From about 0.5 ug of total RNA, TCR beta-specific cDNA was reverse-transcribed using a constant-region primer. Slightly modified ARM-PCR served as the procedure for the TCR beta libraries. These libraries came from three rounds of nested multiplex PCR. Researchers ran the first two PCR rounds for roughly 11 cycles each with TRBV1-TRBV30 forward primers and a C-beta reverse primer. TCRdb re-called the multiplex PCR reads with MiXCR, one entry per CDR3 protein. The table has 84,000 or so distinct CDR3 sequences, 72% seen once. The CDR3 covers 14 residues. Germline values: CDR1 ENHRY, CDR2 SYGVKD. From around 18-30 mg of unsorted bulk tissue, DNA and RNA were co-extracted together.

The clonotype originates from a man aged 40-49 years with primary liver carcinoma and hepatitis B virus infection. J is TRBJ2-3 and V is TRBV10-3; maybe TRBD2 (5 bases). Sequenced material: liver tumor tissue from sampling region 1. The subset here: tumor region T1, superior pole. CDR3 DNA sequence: TGTGCCACCAGTGTTAGAGCGGGCACAGATACGCAGTATTTT. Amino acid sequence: CATSVRAGTDTQYF.